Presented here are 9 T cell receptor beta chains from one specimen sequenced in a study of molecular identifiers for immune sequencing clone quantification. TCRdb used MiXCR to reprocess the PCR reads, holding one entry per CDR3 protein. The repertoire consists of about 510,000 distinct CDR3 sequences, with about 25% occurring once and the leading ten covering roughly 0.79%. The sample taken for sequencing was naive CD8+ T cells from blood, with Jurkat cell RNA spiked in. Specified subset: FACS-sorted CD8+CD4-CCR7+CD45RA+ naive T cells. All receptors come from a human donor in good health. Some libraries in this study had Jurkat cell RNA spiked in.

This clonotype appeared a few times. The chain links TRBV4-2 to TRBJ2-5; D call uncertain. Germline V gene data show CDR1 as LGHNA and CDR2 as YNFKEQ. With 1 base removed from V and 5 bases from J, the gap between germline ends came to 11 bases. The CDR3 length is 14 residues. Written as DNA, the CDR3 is TGTGCCAGCAGCCAAGTTGACCCCTGGGAGACCCAGTACTTC. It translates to CASSQVDPWETQYF.

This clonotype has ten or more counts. This chain's CDR3 is CASSLPSPPYNEQFF. DNA of the CDR3: TGTGCCAGCAGTTTACCCTCGCCCCCCTACAATGAGCAGTTCTTC. The J gene is TRBJ2-1, the V gene TRBV27; D unresolved. The CDR3 totals 15 residues. Germline V lookup: CDR1 MNHEY, CDR2 SMNVEV (reference sequence). V gave up 2 bases and J gave up 2 bases, with 10 bases separating them.

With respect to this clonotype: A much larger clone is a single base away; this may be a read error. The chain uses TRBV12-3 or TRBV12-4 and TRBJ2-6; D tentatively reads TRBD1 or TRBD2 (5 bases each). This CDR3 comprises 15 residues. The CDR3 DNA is TGTGCCAGCAGTTTGGGAGACTCTGGGGCCACCGTCCTGACTTTC. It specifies CASSLGDSGATVLTF.

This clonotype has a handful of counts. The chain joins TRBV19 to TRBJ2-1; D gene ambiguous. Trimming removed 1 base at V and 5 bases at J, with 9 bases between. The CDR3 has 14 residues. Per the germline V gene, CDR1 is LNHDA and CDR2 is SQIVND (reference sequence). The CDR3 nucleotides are TGTGCCAGTAGTATAGGTCTCCTCCACAATGAGCAGTTCTTC. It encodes CASSIGLLHNEQFF.

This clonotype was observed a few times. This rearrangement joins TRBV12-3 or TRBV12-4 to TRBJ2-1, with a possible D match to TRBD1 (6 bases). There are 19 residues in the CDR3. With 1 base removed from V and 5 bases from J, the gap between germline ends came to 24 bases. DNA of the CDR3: TGTGCCAGCAGTTTAGGGTGGTCCGTCCGGGACAACCTAGACAATGAGCAGTTCTTC. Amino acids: CASSLGWSVRDNLDNEQFF.

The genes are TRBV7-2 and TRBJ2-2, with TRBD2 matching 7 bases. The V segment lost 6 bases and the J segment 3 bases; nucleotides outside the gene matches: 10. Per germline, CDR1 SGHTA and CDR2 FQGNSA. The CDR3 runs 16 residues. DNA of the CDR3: TGTGCCAGCAGTTCTAGGGACTACACGTACACCGGGGAGCTGTTTTTT. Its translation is CASSSRDYTYTGELFF.

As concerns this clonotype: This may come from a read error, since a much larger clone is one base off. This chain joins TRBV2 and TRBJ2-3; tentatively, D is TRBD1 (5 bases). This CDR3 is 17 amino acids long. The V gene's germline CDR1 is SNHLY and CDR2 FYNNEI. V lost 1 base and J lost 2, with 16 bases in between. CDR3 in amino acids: CASSEEDSHCITDTQYF. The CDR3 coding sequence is TGTGCCAGCAGTGAAGAAGACAGCCATTGTATCACAGATACGCAGTATTTT.

The CDR3 DNA sequence: TGTGCCAGCAGTTTAGGGACACAAGGTCTTAACGAGCAGTACTTC. The encoded protein is CASSLGTQGLNEQYF. This chain connects TRBV27 to TRBJ2-7; weak D call: TRBD1 (6 bases). The V gene lost 2 bases and the J gene lost 5 bases, with 16 bases spanning the gap. The CDR3 has 15 residues. Germline values: CDR1 MNHEY, CDR2 SMNVEV (reference sequence).

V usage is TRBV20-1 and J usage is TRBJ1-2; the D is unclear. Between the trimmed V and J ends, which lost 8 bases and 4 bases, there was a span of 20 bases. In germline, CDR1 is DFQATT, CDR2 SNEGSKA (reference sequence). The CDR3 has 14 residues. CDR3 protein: CSFPPSPQPYGYTF. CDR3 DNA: TGCAGTTTCCCACCCTCACCCCAACCCTATGGCTACACCTTC.